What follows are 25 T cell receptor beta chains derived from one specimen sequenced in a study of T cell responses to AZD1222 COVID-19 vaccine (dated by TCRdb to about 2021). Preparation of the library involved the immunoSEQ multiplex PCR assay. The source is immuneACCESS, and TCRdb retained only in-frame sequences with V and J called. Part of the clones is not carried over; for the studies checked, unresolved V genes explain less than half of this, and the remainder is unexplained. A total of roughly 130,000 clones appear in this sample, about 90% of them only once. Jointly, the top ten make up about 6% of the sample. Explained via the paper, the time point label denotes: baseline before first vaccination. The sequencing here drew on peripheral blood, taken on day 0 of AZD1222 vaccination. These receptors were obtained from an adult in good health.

CDR3 loop: CASSEVLWAGLGYTF. CDR3 DNA sequence: TGTGCCAGCAGTGAAGTCTTGTGGGCGGGCCTCGGCTACACCTTC. J is TRBJ1-2 and V is TRBV6-1, with D unclear. CDR3 length: 15 residues. Germline V gene lookup returns CDR1 MNHNS and CDR2 SASEGT. V was clipped by 1 base and J by 8 bases, with 17 bases between them.

The CDR3, as DNA: TGTGCCAGCAGCCCCTTAGACCGGTATGGGGAGCTGTTTTTT. This gives the protein CASSPLDRYGELFF. The genes are TRBV13 and TRBJ2-2; D call uncertain. Germline lookup yields CDR1 PRHDT and CDR2 FYEKMQ (reference sequence). The CDR3 is 14 amino acids. Trimming left V 5 bases short and J 8 bases short, with 15 bases between.

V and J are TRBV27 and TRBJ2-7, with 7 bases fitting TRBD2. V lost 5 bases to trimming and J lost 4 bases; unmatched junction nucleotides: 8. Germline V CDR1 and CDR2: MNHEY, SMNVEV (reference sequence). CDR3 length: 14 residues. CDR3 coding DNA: TGTGCCAGCAGTACAGCGACTAGCAGGTACGAGCAGTACTTC. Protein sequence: CASSTATSRYEQYF.

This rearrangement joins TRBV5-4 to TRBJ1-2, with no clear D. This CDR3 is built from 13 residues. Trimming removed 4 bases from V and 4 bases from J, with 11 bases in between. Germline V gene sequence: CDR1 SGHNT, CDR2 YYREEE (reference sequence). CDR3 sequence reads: CASSPDRLYGYTF. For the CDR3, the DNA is TGTGCCAGCAGCCCAGACCGGCTCTATGGCTACACCTTC.

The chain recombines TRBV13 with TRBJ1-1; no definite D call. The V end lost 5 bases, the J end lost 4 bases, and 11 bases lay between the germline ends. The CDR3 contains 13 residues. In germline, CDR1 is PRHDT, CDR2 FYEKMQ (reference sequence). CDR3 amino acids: CASSPTGFTEAFF. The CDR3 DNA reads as TGTGCCAGCAGCCCCACGGGGTTCACTGAAGCTTTCTTT.

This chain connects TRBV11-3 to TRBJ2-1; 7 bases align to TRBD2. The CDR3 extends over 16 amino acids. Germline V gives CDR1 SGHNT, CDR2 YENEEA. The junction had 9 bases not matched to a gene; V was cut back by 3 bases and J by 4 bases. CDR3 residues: CASSLRMLAAYNEQFF. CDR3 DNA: TGTGCCAGCAGCTTGAGGATGCTAGCGGCTTACAATGAGCAGTTCTTC.

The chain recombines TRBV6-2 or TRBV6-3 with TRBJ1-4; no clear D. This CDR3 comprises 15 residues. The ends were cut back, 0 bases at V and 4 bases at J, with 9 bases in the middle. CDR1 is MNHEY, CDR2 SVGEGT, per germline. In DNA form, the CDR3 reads TGTGCCAGCAGTTACTCGACGGAGGGTAATGAAAAACTGTTTTTT. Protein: CASSYSTEGNEKLFF.

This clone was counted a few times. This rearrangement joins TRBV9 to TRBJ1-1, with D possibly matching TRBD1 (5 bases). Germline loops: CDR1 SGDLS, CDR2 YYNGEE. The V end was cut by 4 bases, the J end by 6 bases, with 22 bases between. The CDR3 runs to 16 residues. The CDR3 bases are TGTGCCAGCAGCCCCCCGGGTTTGGGGGTAGGGTCTGAAGCTTTCTTT. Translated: CASSPPGLGVGSEAFF.

CDR3 region: CASSLPPGGLEGYTF. As DNA, the CDR3 is TGTGCCAGCAGCCTTCCCCCAGGGGGCTTGGAAGGCTACACCTTC. This sequence joins TRBV5-4 and TRBJ1-2; 8 positions match TRBD1. The CDR3 is 15 amino acids. V shed 4 bases and J 8 bases; nucleotides not matched to a gene: 13. Germline V gene sequence: CDR1 SGHNT, CDR2 YYREEE (reference sequence).

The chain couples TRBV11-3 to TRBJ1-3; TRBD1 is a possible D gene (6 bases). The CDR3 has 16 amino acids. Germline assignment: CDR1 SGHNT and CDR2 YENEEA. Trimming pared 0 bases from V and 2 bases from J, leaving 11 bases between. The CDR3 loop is CASSLDGGSAGNTIYF. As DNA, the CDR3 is TGTGCCAGCAGCTTAGACGGGGGCTCCGCTGGAAACACCATATATTTT.

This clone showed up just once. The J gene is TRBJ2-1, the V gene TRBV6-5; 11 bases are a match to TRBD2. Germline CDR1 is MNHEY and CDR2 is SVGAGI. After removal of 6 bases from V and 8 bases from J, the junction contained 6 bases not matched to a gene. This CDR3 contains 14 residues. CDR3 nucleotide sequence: TGTGCCAGCAGGCCACTAGCGGGAGACTATGAGCAGTTCTTC. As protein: CASRPLAGDYEQFF.

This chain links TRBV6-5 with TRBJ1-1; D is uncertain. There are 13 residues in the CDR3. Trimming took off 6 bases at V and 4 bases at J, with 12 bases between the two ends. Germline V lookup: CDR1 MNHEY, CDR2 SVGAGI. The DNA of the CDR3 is TGTGCCAGCAGGAAAGAGGGAGGCACTGAAGCTTTCTTT. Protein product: CASRKEGGTEAFF.

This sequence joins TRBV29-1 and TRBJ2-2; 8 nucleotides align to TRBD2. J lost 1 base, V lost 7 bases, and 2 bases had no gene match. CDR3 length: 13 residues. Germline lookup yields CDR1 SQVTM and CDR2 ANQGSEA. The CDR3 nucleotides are TGCAGCGCGAGCGGGAGGAACACCGGGGAGCTGTTTTTT. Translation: CSASGRNTGELFF.

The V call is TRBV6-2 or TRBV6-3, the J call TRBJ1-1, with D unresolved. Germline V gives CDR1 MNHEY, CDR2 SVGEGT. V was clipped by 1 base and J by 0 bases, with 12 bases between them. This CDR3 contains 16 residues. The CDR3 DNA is TGTGCCAGCAGTTACTTCCCCACGGGCCTGAACACTGAAGCTTTCTTT. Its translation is CASSYFPTGLNTEAFF.

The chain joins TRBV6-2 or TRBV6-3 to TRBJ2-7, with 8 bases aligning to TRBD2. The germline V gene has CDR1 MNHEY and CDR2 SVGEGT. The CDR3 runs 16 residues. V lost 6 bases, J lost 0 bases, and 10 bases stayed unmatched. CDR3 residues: CASRYALGLGSYEQYF. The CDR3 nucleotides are TGTGCCAGCAGGTACGCCCTGGGACTAGGCTCCTACGAGCAGTACTTC.

CDR3 amino acids: CASSSPGVTEAFF. For the CDR3, the DNA is TGTGCCAGCAGCAGCCCCGGAGTAACTGAAGCTTTCTTT. J is TRBJ1-1 and V is TRBV7-2; no clear D. The CDR3 has 13 residues. Germline CDR1 and CDR2: SGHTA and FQGNSA. V was cut by 5 bases and J by 5 bases, with 12 bases left in between. Drawing the rest from reference TRBV7-2 and TRBJ1-1, the complete variable domain is GAGVSQSPSNKVTEKGKDVELRCDPISGHTALYWYRQSLGQGLEFLIYFQGNSAPDKSGLPSDRFSAERTGGSVSTLTIQRTQQEDSAVYLCASSSPGVTEAFFGQGTRLTVV.

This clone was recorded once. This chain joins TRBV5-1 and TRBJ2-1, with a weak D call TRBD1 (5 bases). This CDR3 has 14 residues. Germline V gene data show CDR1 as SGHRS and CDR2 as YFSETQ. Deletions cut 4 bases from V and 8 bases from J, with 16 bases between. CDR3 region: CASSRAGSLDEQFF. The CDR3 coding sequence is TGCGCCAGCAGCAGGGCAGGGTCGTTGGATGAGCAGTTCTTC.

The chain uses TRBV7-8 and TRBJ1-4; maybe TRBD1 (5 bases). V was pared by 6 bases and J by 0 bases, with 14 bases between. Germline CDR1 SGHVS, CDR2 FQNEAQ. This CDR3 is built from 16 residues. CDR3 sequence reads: CASSYTAGPTNEKLFF. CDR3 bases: TGTGCCAGCAGTTACACAGCGGGGCCAACTAATGAAAAACTGTTTTTT.

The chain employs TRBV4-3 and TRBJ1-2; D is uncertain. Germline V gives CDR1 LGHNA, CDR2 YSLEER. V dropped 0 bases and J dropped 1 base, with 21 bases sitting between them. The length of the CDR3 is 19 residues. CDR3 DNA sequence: TGCGCCAGCAGCCAAGACGGTGGTTGGGCAGACGATGATAACTATGGCTACACCTTC. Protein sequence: CASSQDGGWADDDNYGYTF.

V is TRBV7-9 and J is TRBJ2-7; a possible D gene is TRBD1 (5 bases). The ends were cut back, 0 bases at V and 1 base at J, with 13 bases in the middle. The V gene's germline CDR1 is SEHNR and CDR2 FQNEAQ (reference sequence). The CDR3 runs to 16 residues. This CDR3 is CASSLAVGALSYEQYF. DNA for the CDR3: TGTGCCAGCAGCTTAGCTGTAGGGGCCCTGTCCTACGAGCAGTACTTC.

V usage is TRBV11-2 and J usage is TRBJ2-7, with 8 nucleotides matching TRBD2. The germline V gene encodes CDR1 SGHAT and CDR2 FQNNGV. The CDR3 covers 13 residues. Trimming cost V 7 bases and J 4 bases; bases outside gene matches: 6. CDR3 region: CASTSGGGYEQYF. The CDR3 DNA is TGTGCCAGCACCTCTGGCGGGGGGTACGAGCAGTACTTC.

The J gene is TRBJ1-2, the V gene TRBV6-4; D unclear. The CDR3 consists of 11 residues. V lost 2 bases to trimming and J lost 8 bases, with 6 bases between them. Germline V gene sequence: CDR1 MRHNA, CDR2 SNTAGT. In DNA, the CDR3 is TGTGCCAGCAGTGACGGTGGGGGCTACACCTTC. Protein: CASSDGGGYTF.

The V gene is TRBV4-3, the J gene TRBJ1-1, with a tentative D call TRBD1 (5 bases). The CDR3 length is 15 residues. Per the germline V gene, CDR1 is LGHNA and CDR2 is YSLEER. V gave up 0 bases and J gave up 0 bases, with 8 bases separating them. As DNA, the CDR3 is TGCGCCAGCAGCCAAGATTCAGGGATGAACACTGAAGCTTTCTTT. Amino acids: CASSQDSGMNTEAFF.

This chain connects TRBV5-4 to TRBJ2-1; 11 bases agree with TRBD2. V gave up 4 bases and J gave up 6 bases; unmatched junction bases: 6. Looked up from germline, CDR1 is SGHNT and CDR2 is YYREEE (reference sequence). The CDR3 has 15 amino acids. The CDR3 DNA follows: TGTGCCAGCAGCCCCTTTGGGACTAGCGGCAATGAGCAGTTCTTC. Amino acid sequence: CASSPFGTSGNEQFF.

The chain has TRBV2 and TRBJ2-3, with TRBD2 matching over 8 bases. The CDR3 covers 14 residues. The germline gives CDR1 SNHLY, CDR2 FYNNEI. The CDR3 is CAPMRGVYTDTQYF. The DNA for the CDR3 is TGTGCTCCTATGCGGGGGGTGTACACAGATACGCAGTATTTT. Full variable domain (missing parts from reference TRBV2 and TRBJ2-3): EPEVTQTPSHQVTQMGQEVILRCVPISNHLYFYWYRQILGQKVEFLVSFYNNEISEKSEIFDDQFSVERPDGSNFTLKIRSTKLEDSAMYFCAPMRGVYTDTQYFGPGTRLTVL.